This T cell receptor beta chain was obtained from a study of Tregs in tolerant kidney transplant recipients (dated by TCRdb to about 2019). General notes on the study: Related donors were used in the transplants with nonmyeloablative bone marrow transplantation, and mixed chimerism was transient in the human trials. Before combined kidney and bone marrow transplantation, this study identified donor-specific regulatory T cells using TCRbeta sequencing and then followed those same cells after transplant.

The paper as a whole reports these results and caveats: Although technical replication error seemed to be minimal, the question of biological reproducibility was not addressed directly. The most biologically relevant and donor-specific TCRbeta repertoire appeared to be identified by expanding Tregs with activated donor B cells. Because only a small number of patients were included, the study had limitations, and the results will need to be validated in larger populations as well as under other immunosuppression protocols. Donor-specific Treg expansion was found to exceed global Treg expansion in tolerant patients, suggesting antigen-driven rather than nonspecific expansion. PCR primers changed over time for some patients, so nucleotide-level comparison across those patients' samples was not possible.

For TCRbeta CDR3 sequencing, genomic DNA from the sorted cells was extracted using the QIAGEN DNeasy Blood and Tissue Kit. High-throughput TCRbeta CDR3 sequencing was carried out commercially through immunoSEQ, with PCR amplification with bias correction and internal controls included. The authors processed their data as follows. Unique productive TCRbeta sequences were defined by CDR3 nucleotide sequence where primers matched, otherwise by CDR3 amino acid sequence with Vbeta and Jbeta genes. As a correction for sorting error, sequences shared between sorted populations at a frequency ratio of 2:1 or less were discarded, and the remaining shared sequences were assigned to the higher population. Donor-reactive sequences were defined as at least 5-fold expanded in CFSE-low cells versus unstimulated cells, with frequency of at least 0.01% in CFSE-low cells. Jensen-Shannon divergence calculated on the top 100 TCRbeta sequences ranked by frequency was used to measure repertoire divergence. For samples with multiple sequencing runs, sorting error was corrected separately for each run before the runs were pooled. TCRdb obtained this table from immuneACCESS and retained in-frame rearrangements with V and J assigned. These tables miss some clones; where compared with another copy, unresolved V genes account for less than half of the shortfall, and the remainder is unexplained. D and trimming were read from the DNA, whereas the V and J calls and clone size are those reported in that table. The sample table lists nearly 95,000 clones, 93% of them with a count of one. 0.35% to 0.55% of the sample rests with the top ten.

The sample's time point label, decoded: blood sample drawn before combined kidney and bone marrow transplant. Thawed PBMCs were FACS-sorted into unstimulated Tregs (CD4+CD25+CD127-), CD4+ non-Tregs (CD4+CD25-), CD4 cells and CD8 cells. Patients were 4 combined kidney and bone marrow transplant recipients from the ITN036ST trial, and only these trial subjects had samples available. Healthy control blood was processed to PBMCs by Ficoll density gradient and cryopreserved, and patient PBMCs were collected before and after transplant. CDR3 length: 15 amino acids, cysteine to phenylalanine. This entry keeps only the CDR3 DNA: 45 bases, framed from base 1. The germline V gene encodes CDR1 LNHNV and CDR2 YYDKDF (reference sequence). At the junction V is shortened by 5 bases and J by 5 bases, with 18 bases in between. This clone was counted only a few times. Its antigen remains undetermined. Base qualities are missing; no much larger clone stands one base away.

The V and J genes are TRBV15 and TRBJ1-2; a tentative D call is TRBD1 (6 bases match). The sequencing used CD4+ T cells from blood, collected before the transplant. This clonotype was obtained from a human donor who received a combined kidney and bone marrow transplant. The DNA sequence is TGTGCCACCAGCCTATCGTTGGACAGCCTTTATGGCTACACCTTC. Its translation reads: CATSLSLDSLYGYTF.